This TCR beta chain was captured by sequencing in a study of T-cell reconstitution after alpha-beta-depleted transplantation in children. The germline gives CDR1 SGHRS, CDR2 YFSETQ. V was trimmed by 6 bases and J by 2 bases, leaving 9 bases between them. The CDR3 is made up of 12 amino acids. General study points: At day 60, the high TCRbeta diversity found in some patients originated from recipient T cells and thymic progenitors that had survived.

This clonotype was seen just once. Its target is not known. Library preparation (for TCRbeta) was performed with unique molecular identifiers. TCRdb fed the PCR reads into MiXCR, producing one record per CDR3 protein. The sample has over 200,000 distinct CDR3 sequences, about a sixth seen once. The rearrangement links TRBV5-1 to TRBJ2-7; no clear D gene. The origin of this receptor is a male patient aged 2 to 10 who had a stem cell transplant for acute lymphoblastic leukemia, so the T cells may come from the graft donor. The source was PBMCs, mostly from graft donor cells, collected 360 days after TCRalphabeta/CD19-depleted stem cell transplant. CDR3: CASNDGTYEQYF. The CDR3, as DNA: TGCGCCAGCAACGACGGTACCTACGAGCAGTACTTC. The entire variable domain, with the rest obtained from reference TRBV5-1 and TRBJ2-7, is as follows: KAGVTQTPRYLIKTRGQQVTLSCSPISGHRSVSWYQQTPGQGLQFLFEYFSETQRNKGNFPGRFSGRQFSNSRSEMNVSTLELGDSALYLCASNDGTYEQYFGPGTRLTVT.